What follows are 15 T cell receptor beta chains derived from one specimen sequenced in a study of T cells in Graves' hyperthyroidism and ophthalmopathy. It was RNA transcripts that yielded the amplified TCR beta CDR3 regions. The TCR CDR3 was amplified in a first-round RT-PCR using the HTBI primer set. MiXCR, run by TCRdb on the multiplex PCR reads, gives a single entry per CDR3 protein. The sample includes 500,000 to 600,000 distinct CDR3 sequences, 16% of them seen just once. The sample taken for sequencing was blood. The receptors derive from a woman aged 18-29 years with Graves' hyperthyroidism.

In DNA form, the CDR3 reads TGTGCCAGCAGCTTAGGGGCTAGAGTGGACAATGAGCAGTTCTTC. Translated: CASSLGARVDNEQFF. This chain uses TRBV5-4 with TRBJ2-1, with D possibly TRBD1 on 5 matching bases. From germline, CDR1 is SGHNT and CDR2 YYREEE (reference sequence). There are 15 residues in the CDR3. V lost 2 bases and J lost 5, with 14 bases in between.

In its sample, this clonotype was seen a few times. V usage is TRBV18 and J usage is TRBJ1-1, with unresolved D. Germline values: CDR1 KGHSH, CDR2 LQKENI. The ends were cut back, 4 bases at V and 1 base at J, with 13 bases in the middle. The CDR3 spans 15 residues. CDR3 bases: TGTGCCAGCTCACGGAACTTGGGCCCGAACACTGAAGCTTTCTTT. Residues: CASSRNLGPNTEAFF.

This clonotype was counted between two and nine times. The gene calls are TRBV7-2 and TRBJ2-5; D call uncertain. The CDR3 is 12 residues long. Trimming shortened V by 5 bases and J by 4 bases, and 8 bases separated the two germline ends. Germline loops: CDR1 SGHTA, CDR2 FQGNSA. CDR3 coding DNA: TGTGCCAGCAGCCTCCCTCTAGAGACCCAGTACTTC. This sequence encodes CASSLPLETQYF.

This clonotype was observed at least ten times. The chain carries TRBV5-6 and TRBJ2-7; no clear D gene. There are 15 residues in the CDR3. Germline assignment: CDR1 SGHDT and CDR2 YYEEEE. V was pared by 4 bases and J by 0 bases, with 14 bases between. The CDR3 reads CASSEHGWSSYEQYF. The DNA for the CDR3 is TGTGCCAGCAGCGAACACGGCTGGAGCTCCTACGAGCAGTACTTC.

This clonotype was counted at least ten times. The V and J genes are TRBV20-1 and TRBJ2-3; D call uncertain. In germline, CDR1 is DFQATT, CDR2 SNEGSKA (reference sequence). V shed 5 bases and J shed 5 bases, with 5 bases lying between them. This CDR3 has 10 amino acids. CDR3 protein: CSACRDTQYF. DNA for the CDR3: TGCAGTGCTTGTAGAGATACGCAGTATTTT.

This clonotype was seen a handful of times. This rearrangement joins TRBV19 to TRBJ1-5, with D hard to call. Germline V gene sequence: CDR1 LNHDA, CDR2 SQIVND (reference sequence). V was clipped by 3 bases and J by 1 base, with 4 bases between them. This CDR3 is built from 13 residues. CDR3 nucleotide sequence: TGTGCCAGTAGTATCTCCAGCAATCAGCCCCAGCATTTT. It translates to CASSISSNQPQHF. Full variable domain (outside the CDR3, taken from reference TRBV19 and TRBJ1-5): DGGITQSPKYLFRKEGQNVTLSCEQNLNHDAMYWYRQDPGQGLRLIYYSQIVNDFQKGDIAEGYSVSREKKESFPLTVTSAQKNPTAFYLCASSISSNQPQHFGDGTRLSIL.

The chain uses TRBV14 and TRBJ2-7, with D possibly being TRBD1 (5 bases). Trimming took 1 base from V and 2 from J, leaving 12 bases between them. From germline, CDR1 is SGHDN and CDR2 FVKESK. The CDR3 totals 15 residues. The CDR3 sequence: CASSQGQTPAYEQYF. The CDR3 DNA sequence: TGTGCCAGCAGCCAAGGACAGACCCCCGCCTACGAGCAGTACTTC.

The table lists this clonotype with many counts. The chain joins TRBV28 to TRBJ2-7; TRBD1 aligns across 8 bases. Per germline, CDR1 MDHEN and CDR2 SYDVKM. CDR3 length: 14 amino acids. The trim removed 3 bases at V and 4 bases at J, leaving 5 bases unmatched. CDR3 protein: CASSFPGQAYEQYF. CDR3 sequence (DNA): TGTGCCAGCAGTTTCCCGGGACAGGCGTACGAGCAGTACTTC.

This clonotype was observed at least ten times. V and J are TRBV12-5 and TRBJ1-2; D possibly corresponds to TRBD1 (5 bases). The ends were cut back, 2 bases at V and 4 bases at J, with 17 bases in the middle. The CDR3 runs to 16 residues. Germline CDR1 reads LGHNT; CDR2 reads FRNRAP. In nucleotides, the CDR3 is TGTGCTAGTGGTTTGATCTCCGGGACTGCTGCCTATGGCTACACCTTC. This encodes CASGLISGTAAYGYTF.

This clonotype was observed a few times. The chain has TRBV7-2 and TRBJ2-7; a possible D gene is TRBD1 (6 bases). The CDR3 loop spans 16 amino acids. The germline CDR1 and CDR2 sequences are SGHTA and FQGNSA. V dropped 1 base and J dropped 0 bases, with 13 bases sitting between them. This chain's CDR3 is CASSLGGHPVSYEQYF. In DNA form, the CDR3 reads TGTGCCAGCAGCTTAGGGGGACACCCAGTCTCCTACGAGCAGTACTTC.

This sequence joins TRBV24-1 and TRBJ2-1, with D hard to call. Germline CDR1 is KGHDR and CDR2 is SFDVKD. V was shortened by 3 bases and J by 6 bases, with 11 bases between the two germline ends. This CDR3 region has 14 residues. This CDR3 is CATSDTASGNEQFF. The CDR3 region has the DNA TGTGCCACCAGTGATACGGCTTCTGGCAATGAGCAGTTCTTC.

In the case of this clonotype: A clone one base away is much larger, so this may be a read error. CDR3 in amino acids: CSARDSRGKTGNTIYF. In nucleotides, the CDR3 is TGCAGTGCTAGAGATTCCAGGGGGAAGACTGGAAACACCATATATTTT. This chain links TRBV20-1 with TRBJ1-3; 7 nucleotides line up with TRBD1. The V gene's germline CDR1 is DFQATT and CDR2 SNEGSKA (reference sequence). This CDR3 has 16 residues. V was pared by 0 bases and J by 2 bases, with 7 bases of the junction left unmatched.

This clonotype was found a few times. V usage is TRBV4-1 and J usage is TRBJ2-7; 8 nucleotides line up with TRBD1. This CDR3 region has 14 residues. From germline, CDR1 is MGHRA and CDR2 YSYEKL. V lost 2 bases and J lost 7; bases outside the gene matches: 7. For the CDR3, the DNA is TGCGCCAGCAGCCAACCGCGCACAGGGGGAGAGCAGTACTTC. Translated: CASSQPRTGGEQYF.

This clonotype was seen more than once but under ten times. V usage is TRBV12-5 and J usage is TRBJ2-5, with D possibly being TRBD2 (6 bases). V lost 6 bases, J lost 3 bases, and 14 bases lay in between. This CDR3 has 14 amino acids. Germline loops: CDR1 LGHNT, CDR2 FRNRAP. CDR3 in amino acids: CASGPWDSKETQYF. CDR3 nucleotides: TGTGCTAGTGGCCCGTGGGACTCGAAAGAGACCCAGTACTTC.

CDR3 nucleotide sequence: TGTGCCAGCAGGCAACGGGGCACGAACACCGGGGAGCTGTTTTTT. Encoded protein: CASRQRGTNTGELFF. The gene calls are TRBV6-1 and TRBJ2-2; D tentatively reads TRBD1 or TRBD2 (5 bases each). This CDR3 region has 15 residues. Germline V gene data show CDR1 as MNHNS and CDR2 as SASEGT. V was clipped by 6 bases and J by 0 bases, with 11 bases between them.